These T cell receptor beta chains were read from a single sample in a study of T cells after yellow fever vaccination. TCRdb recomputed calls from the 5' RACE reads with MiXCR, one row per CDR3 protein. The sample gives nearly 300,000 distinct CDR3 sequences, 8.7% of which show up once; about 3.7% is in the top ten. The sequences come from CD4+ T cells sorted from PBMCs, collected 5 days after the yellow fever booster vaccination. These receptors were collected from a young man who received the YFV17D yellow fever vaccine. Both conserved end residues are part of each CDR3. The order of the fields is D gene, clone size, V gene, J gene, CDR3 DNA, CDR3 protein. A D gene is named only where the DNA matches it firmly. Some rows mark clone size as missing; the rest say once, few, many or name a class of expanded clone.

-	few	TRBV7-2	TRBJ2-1	TGTGCCAGCAGGGTAGGACGGCGCAATGAGCAGTTCTTC	CASRVGRRNEQFF
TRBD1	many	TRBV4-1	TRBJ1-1	TGCGCCAGCAGCCTCCAACAGGGGGCCGAGGTCTTT	CASSLQQGAEVF
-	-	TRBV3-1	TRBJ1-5	TGTGCCAGCAGCCAAGATGGAGGGTATTTACAGCCCCAGCATTTT	CASSQDGGYLQPQHF
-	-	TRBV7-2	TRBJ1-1	TGTGCCAGCAGCTTACTCAGGGGTAGGACTGAAGCTTTCTTT	CASSLLRGRTEAFF
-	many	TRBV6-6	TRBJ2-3	TGTGCCAGCAGATGGACCACCTTCTCCTCCGATACGCAGTATTTT	CASRWTTFSSDTQYF
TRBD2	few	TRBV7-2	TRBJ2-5	TGTGCCAGCAGCTTCCAGCGGGGGGAGTTAGAGACCCAGTACTTC	CASSFQRGELETQYF
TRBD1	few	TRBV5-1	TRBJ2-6	TGCGCCAGCAGCTTGGTCCCGGGACAGGGACTTTCTGGGGCCAACGTCCTGACTTTC	CASSLVPGQGLSGANVLTF
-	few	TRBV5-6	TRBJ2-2	TGTGCCAGCAGCTTGGAGCGGTCCCGTAGGACCGGGGAGCTGTTTTTT	CASSLERSRRTGELFF
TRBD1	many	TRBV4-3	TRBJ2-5	TGCGCCAGCAGCCAAGAGCCTCCGGGACAGGGGAAAGAGACCCAGTACTTC	CASSQEPPGQGKETQYF
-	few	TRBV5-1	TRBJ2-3	TGCGCCAGCAGCCACGGGACACCTCCTGCTAGCACAGATACGCAGTATTTT	CASSHGTPPASTDTQYF
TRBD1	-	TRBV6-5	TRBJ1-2	TGTGCCAGCAGTTACGGAAACAGGGGCGGCTACACCTTC	CASSYGNRGGYTF
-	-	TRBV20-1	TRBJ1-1	TGCAGTGCTAGAGAACCTGAAGCTTTCTTT	CSAREPEAFF
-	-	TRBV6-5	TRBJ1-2	TGTGCCAGCAGTCCCGGGGTTGTACAGGGCTACACCTTC	CASSPGVVQGYTF
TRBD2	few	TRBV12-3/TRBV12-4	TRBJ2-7	TGTGCCAGCAGCACGAGGCGGGGGAAGGGCAACGAGCAGTACTTC	CASSTRRGKGNEQYF
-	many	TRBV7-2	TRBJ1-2	TGTGCCAGCAGCTTAGCGCGGAGACAGTCCTATGGCTACACCTTC	CASSLARRQSYGYTF
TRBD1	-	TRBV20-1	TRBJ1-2	TGCAGCCCAGGGGGTACATCAATCTATGGGTACACCTTC	CSPGGTSIYGYTF
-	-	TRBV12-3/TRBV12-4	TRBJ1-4	TGTGCCAGCAGTTACTATGAAAAACTGTTTTTT	CASSYYEKLFF
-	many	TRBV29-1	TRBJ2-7	TGCAGCGTGGGGACGGACGAGCAGTACTTC	CSVGTDEQYF
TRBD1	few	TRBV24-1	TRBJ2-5	TGTGCCACCAGCAGACAGGGAACAGAGACCCAGTACTTC	CATSRQGTETQYF
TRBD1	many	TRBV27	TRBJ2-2	TGTGCCAGCACCTGGACAGGGGCCACCGGGGAGCTGTTTTTT	CASTWTGATGELFF
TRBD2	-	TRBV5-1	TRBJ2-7	TGCGCCAGCAGCTTCAAAGAACGGGGGGTGGACGAGCAGTACTTC	CASSFKERGVDEQYF
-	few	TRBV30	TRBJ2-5	TGTGCCTGCCTCCGGGACCTGGGGACCCAGTACTTC	CACLRDLGTQYF
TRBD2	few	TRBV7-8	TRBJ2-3	TGTGCCAGCAGCGTGGGGAGCGGGGGGGGACTAAGCACAGATACGCAGTATTTT	CASSVGSGGGLSTDTQYF
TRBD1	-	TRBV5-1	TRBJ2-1	TGCGCCAGCAGCCGTATCGGGACAGGGAATTTGAAGAGTGAGCAGTTCTTC	CASSRIGTGNLKSEQFF
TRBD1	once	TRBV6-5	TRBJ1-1	TGTGCCAGCAGTTACCAAGGGACAGGGGGCGCCCGGACTGAAGCTTTCTTT	CASSYQGTGGARTEAFF
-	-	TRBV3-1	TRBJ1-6	TGTGCCAGCAGCCTGGGACGTTCGGGGCCCCTCCACTTT	CASSLGRSGPLHF
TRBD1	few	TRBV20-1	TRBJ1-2	TGCAGTTGTGCGCACAGGGGGCGTCCGTATGGCTACACCTTC	CSCAHRGRPYGYTF
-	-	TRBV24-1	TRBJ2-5	TGTGCCACCAGTGAATATAACCAAGAGACCCAGTACTTC	CATSEYNQETQYF
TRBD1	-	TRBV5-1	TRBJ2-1	TGCGCCAGCAGCTCCAGACAGGGGGCGGTGTACAATGAGCAGTTCTTC	CASSSRQGAVYNEQFF
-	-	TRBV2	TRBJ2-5	TGTGCCAGCAGTGAAGCGCTTCCAGATGAGTACCAAGAGACCCAGTACTTC	CASSEALPDEYQETQYF
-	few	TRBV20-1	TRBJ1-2	TGCAGTGCTAGCACAGGGAATTCGGGGAAGTATGGCTACACCTTC	CSASTGNSGKYGYTF
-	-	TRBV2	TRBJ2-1	TGTGCCAGCAGTGGTACGGGGGCCACCAATGAGCAGTTCTTC	CASSGTGATNEQFF
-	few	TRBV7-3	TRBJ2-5	TGTGCCAGCAGCCCTCGCCGGGGGGAGACCCAGTACTTC	CASSPRRGETQYF
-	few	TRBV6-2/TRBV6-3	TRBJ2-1	TGTGCCACCCAAATGGGAGAGGGGAGAACCTACAATGAGCAGTTCTTC	CATQMGEGRTYNEQFF
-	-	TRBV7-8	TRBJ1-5	TGTGCCAGCAGCTTGGGGAGTTGGCAGCCCCAGCATTTT	CASSLGSWQPQHF
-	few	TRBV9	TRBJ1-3	TGTGCCAGCAGCGTAGCTGAGGGGATTATCTCTGGAAACACCATATATTTT	CASSVAEGIISGNTIYF
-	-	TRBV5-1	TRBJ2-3	TGCGCCAGCAGCTTGGATACAGGGAGCACAGATACGCAGTATTTT	CASSLDTGSTDTQYF
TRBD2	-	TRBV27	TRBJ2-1	TGTGCCAGTATGGGACTAGCGGGCCGCTCCTACAATGAGCAGTTCTTC	CASMGLAGRSYNEQFF
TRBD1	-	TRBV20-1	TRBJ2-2	TGCAGTGTCGACAGGGGAACGACCGGGGAGCTGTTTTTT	CSVDRGTTGELFF
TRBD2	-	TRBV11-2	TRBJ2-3	TGTGCCAGCAGCACGGGACTAGCGGCGAGGTACACAGATACGCAGTATTTT	CASSTGLAARYTDTQYF
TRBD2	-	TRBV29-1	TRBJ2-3	TGCAGCGCGGGGGGGCCCGGCGGATCAGATACGCAGTATTTT	CSAGGPGGSDTQYF
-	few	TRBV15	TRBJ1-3	TGTGCCACCAGCAGAGATAGGGCCAGCGCCTCTGGAAACACCATATATTTT	CATSRDRASASGNTIYF
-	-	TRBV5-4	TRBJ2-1	TGTGCCAGCAGCTTGGTTGCGGCCAATGAGCAGTTCTTC	CASSLVAANEQFF
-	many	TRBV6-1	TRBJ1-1	TGTGCCAGCAGTGTGACCGGATACAACACTGAAGCTTTCTTT	CASSVTGYNTEAFF
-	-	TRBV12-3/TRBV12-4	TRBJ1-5	TGTGCCAGCAGTTTACGGTATAGCAATCAGCCCCAGCATTTT	CASSLRYSNQPQHF
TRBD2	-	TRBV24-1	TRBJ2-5	TGTGCCACCAGTGATCAAACTAGCGGGGGGAATAAAGAGACCCAGTACTTC	CATSDQTSGGNKETQYF
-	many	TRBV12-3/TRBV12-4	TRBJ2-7	TGTGCCAGCAGCCGGGATGCCCCCTACGAGCAGTACTTC	CASSRDAPYEQYF
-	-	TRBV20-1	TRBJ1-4	TGCAGTGCTAGCCAGGCGGGGAGGTATGAAAAACTGTTTTTT	CSASQAGRYEKLFF
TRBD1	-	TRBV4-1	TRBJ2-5	TGCGCCAGCAGACGGGGGACAGGGGGCTCCCGGCGATTCCAAGAGACCCAGTACTTC	CASRRGTGGSRRFQETQYF
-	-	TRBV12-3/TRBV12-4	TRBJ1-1	TGTGCCAGCAGTTTAGGGCACACCCTGACGTCGGAAGCTTTCTTT	CASSLGHTLTSEAFF
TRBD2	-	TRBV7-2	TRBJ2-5	TGTGCCAGCAGCCCAATAGCGGGGTTTTGGGAGACCCAGTACTTC	CASSPIAGFWETQYF
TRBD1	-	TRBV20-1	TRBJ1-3	TGCAGTGCTGAGACAGGGGCGCGTGGAAACACCATATATTTT	CSAETGARGNTIYF
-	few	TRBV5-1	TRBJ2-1	TGCGCCAGTTTCGACGACCGATCCTACAATGAGCAGTTCTTC	CASFDDRSYNEQFF
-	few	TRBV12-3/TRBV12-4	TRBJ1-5	TGTGCCAGCAGTTTAGTGGTGGGGAACCCTAGCAATCAGCCCCAGCATTTT	CASSLVVGNPSNQPQHF
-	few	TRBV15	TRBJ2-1	TGTGCCACCAGCAGAGTTCGGGGGTTCAATGAGCAGTTCTTC	CATSRVRGFNEQFF